This entry describes one T cell receptor beta chain. These data are taken from a study of blood T cell repertoires in COVID-19. Across the study: Nucleic acid was either cDNA or gDNA, and it came from T cells, B-cell-depleted T cells, or PBMCs.

A Seattle source enrolled patients during active infection and followed them longitudinally. CDR3 size: 15 residues. Germline CDR1 reads SNHLY; CDR2 reads FYNNEI. V trimming: 5 bases; J trimming: 1 base; junction bases outside the gene matches: 4. In the source study's methods: Estimates of nucleated cell counts were drawn from the amplification of reference gene primers. TCRdb's copy holds only in-frame clones and misses some; the assay was immunoSEQ multiplex PCR. That table supplies the V and J calls and clone size; D and trimming were determined from the DNA. Altogether 190,000 or so clones are present, about 85% being singletons, with the ten largest covering 0.85% to 0.95%.

This receptor was obtained from a man aged 55 to 70 with COVID-19, enrolled during active disease. This sequence joins TRBV2 and TRBJ2-3; 9 nucleotides align to TRBD1. The sequenced sample consisted of peripheral blood. CDR3 coding DNA: TGTGCCAGCAGTCCAGACAGGGGGGGCACAGATACGCAGTATTTT. This gives the protein CASSPDRGGTDTQYF.